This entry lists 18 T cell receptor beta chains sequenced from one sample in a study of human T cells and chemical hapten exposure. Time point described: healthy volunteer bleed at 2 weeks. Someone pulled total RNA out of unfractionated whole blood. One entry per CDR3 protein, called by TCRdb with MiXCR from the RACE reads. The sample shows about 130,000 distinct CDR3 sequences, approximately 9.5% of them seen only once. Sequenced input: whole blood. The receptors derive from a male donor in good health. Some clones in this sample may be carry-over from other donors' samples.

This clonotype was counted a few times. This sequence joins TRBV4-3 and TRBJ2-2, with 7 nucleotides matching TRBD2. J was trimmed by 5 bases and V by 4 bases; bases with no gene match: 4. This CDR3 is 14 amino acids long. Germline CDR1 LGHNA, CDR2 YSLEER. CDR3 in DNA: TGCGCCAGCAGCCTATTAGCGGGTACCGGGGAGCTGTTTTTT. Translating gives CASSLLAGTGELFF.

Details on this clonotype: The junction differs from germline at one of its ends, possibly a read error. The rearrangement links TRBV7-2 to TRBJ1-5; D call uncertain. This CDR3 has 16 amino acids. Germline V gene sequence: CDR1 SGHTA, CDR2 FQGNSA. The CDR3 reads CASSLAPQLTNQPQHF. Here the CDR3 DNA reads TGTGCCAGCAGCTTAGCGCCACAGTTAACCAATCAGCCCCAACATTTT.

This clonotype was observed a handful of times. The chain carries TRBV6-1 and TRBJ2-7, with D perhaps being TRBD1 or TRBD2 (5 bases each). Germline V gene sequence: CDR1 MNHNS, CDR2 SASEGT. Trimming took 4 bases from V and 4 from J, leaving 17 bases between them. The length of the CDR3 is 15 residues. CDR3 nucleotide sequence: TGTGCCAGCAGTGCGTGGGACGAGGGAGTTTACGAGCAGTACTTC. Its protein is CASSAWDEGVYEQYF.

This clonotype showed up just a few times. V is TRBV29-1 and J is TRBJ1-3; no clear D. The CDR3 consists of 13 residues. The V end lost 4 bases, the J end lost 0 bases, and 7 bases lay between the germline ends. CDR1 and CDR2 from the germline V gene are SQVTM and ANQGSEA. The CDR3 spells CSVAFSSGNTIYF. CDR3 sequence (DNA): TGCAGCGTTGCGTTCAGCTCTGGAAACACCATATATTTT.

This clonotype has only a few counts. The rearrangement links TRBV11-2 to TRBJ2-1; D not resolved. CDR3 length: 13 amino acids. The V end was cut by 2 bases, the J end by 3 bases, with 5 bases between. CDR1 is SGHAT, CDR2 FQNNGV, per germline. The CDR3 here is CASSLYGYNEQFF. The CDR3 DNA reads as TGTGCCAGCAGCTTATATGGCTACAATGAGCAGTTCTTC.

The CDR3 DNA follows: TGCGCCAGCAGCCAAGGGGACCTTGACAGGGGCGTCCACAATGAGCAGTTCTTC. Translating it yields CASSQGDLDRGVHNEQFF. V usage is TRBV4-1 and J usage is TRBJ2-1, with TRBD1 identical over 8 bases. The CDR3 loop spans 18 amino acids. Germline V gives CDR1 MGHRA, CDR2 YSYEKL. J lost 5 bases, V lost 1 base, and 13 bases had no gene match.

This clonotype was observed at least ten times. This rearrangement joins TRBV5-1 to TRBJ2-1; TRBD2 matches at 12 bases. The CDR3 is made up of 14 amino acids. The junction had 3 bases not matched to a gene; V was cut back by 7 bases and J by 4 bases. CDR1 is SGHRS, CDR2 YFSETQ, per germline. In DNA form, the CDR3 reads TGCGCCAGCTGCCTAGCGGGGGGGTACAATGAGCAGTTCTTC. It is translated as CASCLAGGYNEQFF.

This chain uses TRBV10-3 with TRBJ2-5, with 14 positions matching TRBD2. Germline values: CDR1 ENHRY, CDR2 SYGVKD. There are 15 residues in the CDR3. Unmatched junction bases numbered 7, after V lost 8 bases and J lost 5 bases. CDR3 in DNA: TGTGCCATCCTGGGGACTAGCGGGAGCTGGGAGACCCAGTACTTC. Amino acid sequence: CAILGTSGSWETQYF.

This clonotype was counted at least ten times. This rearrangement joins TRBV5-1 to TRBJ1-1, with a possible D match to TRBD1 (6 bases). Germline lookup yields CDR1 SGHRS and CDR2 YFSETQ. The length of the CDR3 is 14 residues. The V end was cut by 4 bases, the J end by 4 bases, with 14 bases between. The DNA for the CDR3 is TGCGCCAGCAGCAGAGAACAGGGTTCCACTGAAGCTTTCTTT. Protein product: CASSREQGSTEAFF.

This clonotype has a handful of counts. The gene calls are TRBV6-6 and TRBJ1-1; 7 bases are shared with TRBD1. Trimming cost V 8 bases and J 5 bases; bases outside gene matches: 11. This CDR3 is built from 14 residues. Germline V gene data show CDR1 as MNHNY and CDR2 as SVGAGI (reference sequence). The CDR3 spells CASGGTVGRTEAFF. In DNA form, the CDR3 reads TGTGCCAGCGGAGGGACAGTGGGTCGAACTGAAGCTTTCTTT.

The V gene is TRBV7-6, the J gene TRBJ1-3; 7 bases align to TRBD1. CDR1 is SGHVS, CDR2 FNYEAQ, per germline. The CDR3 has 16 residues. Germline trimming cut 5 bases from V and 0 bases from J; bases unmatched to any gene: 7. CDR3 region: CASSPGQAPSGNTIYF. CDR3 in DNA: TGTGCCAGCAGCCCCGGACAGGCACCCTCTGGAAACACCATATATTTT. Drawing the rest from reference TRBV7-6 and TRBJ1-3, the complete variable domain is GAGVSQSPRYKVTKRGQDVALRCDPISGHVSLYWYRQALGQGPEFLTYFNYEAQQDKSGLPNDRFSAERPEGSISTLTIQRTEQRDSAMYRCASSPGQAPSGNTIYFGEGSWLTVV.

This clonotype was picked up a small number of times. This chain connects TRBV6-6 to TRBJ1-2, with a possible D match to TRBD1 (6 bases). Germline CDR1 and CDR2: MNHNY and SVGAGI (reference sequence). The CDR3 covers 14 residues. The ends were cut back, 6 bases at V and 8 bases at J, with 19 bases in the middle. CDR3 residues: CASSRGGGSEGYTF. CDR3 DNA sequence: TGTGCCAGCAGCAGGGGAGGGGGGTCGGAGGGCTACACCTTC.

CDR3 sequence: CASSIVGSYNEQFF. The DNA for the CDR3 is TGTGCCAGTAGTATAGTGGGGAGTTACAATGAGCAGTTCTTC. The chain joins TRBV19 to TRBJ2-1; weak D call: TRBD2 (5 bases). The CDR3 consists of 14 residues. The V and J ends lost 1 base and 4 bases respectively, with 8 bases between them. CDR1 and CDR2 from the germline V gene are LNHDA and SQIVND (reference sequence).

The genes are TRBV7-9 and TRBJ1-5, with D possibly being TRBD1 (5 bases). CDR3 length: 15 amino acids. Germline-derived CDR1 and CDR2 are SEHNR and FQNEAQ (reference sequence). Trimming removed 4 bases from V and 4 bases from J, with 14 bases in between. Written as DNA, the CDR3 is TGTGCCAGCAGCTCCACCAGGGCCGCTAATCAGCCCCAGCATTTT. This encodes CASSSTRAANQPQHF.

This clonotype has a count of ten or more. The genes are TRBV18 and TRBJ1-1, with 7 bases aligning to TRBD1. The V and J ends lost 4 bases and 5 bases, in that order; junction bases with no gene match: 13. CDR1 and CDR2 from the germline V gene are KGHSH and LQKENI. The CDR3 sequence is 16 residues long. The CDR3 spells CASSLNRGGSGTEAFF. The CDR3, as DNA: TGTGCCAGCTCACTGAACAGGGGAGGGTCGGGAACTGAAGCTTTCTTT.

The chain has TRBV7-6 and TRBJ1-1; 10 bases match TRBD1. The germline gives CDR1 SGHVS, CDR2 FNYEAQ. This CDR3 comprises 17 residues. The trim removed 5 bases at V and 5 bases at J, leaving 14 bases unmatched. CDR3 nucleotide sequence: TGTGCCAGCAGCCTTGGACGACAGGGGGCCTTGGGGACTGAAGCTTTCTTT. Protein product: CASSLGRQGALGTEAFF.

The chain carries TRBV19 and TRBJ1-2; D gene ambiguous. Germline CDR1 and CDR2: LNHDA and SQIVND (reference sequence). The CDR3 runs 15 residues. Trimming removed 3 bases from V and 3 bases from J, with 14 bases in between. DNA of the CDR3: TGTGCCAGTAGTATCAGTCCCGGGCCGGACTATGGCTACACCTTC. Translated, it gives CASSISPGPDYGYTF.

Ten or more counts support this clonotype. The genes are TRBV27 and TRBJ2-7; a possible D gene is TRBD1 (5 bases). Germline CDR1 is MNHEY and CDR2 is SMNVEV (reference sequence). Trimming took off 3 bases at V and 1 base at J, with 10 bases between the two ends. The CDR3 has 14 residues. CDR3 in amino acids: CASSFRVGSYEQYF. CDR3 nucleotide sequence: TGTGCCAGCAGTTTCAGGGTCGGGTCCTACGAGCAGTACTTC.